The clone carrying this TCR beta chain was seen once. The antigen remains unidentified. Profiled with immunoSEQ multiplex PCR; TCRdb holds only in-frame clones, not every one. The sample includes over 130,000 clones, about 93% of them seen just once. The data were taken from a study of T cell responses to AZD1222 COVID-19 vaccine. Study-level findings and limits: Repertoires were sampled only after the peak T cell response. Among those given AZD1222, only 5 to 7 were seropositive at baseline. Across the whole spike, CD4 TCRs peaked at regions 160-218 and 743-854.

This material consisted of peripheral blood, taken on day 0 of AZD1222 vaccination. This TCR came from an adult in good health.

DNA for the CDR3: TGTGCCAGCAGTTTGGGGGACAGGACACAGGATGGCTACACCTTC. This sequence encodes CASSLGDRTQDGYTF. The genes are TRBV7-9 and TRBJ1-2, with 8 positions matching TRBD1. The trim removed 6 bases at V and 6 bases at J, leaving 12 bases unmatched. The CDR3 has 15 residues. The germline CDR1 and CDR2 sequences are SEHNR and FQNEAQ (reference sequence). Using reference TRBV7-9 and TRBJ1-2 for the parts outside the CDR3, the full variable domain is DTGVSQNPRHKITKRGQNVTFRCDPISEHNRLYWYRQTLGQGPEFLTYFQNEAQLEKSRLLSDRFSAERPKGSFSTLEIQRTEQGDSAMYLCASSLGDRTQDGYTFGSGTRLTVV.